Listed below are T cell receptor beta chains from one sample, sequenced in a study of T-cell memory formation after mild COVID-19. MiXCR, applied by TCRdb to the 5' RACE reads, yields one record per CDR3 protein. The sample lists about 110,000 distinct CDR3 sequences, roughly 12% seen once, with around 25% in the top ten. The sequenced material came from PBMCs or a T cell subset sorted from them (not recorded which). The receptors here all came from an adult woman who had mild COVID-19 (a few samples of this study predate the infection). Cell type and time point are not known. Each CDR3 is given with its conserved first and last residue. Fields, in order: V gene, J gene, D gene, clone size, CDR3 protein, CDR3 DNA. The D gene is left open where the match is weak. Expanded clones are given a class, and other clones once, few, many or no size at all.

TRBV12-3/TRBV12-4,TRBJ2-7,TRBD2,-,CASSLRPSGSNNEQYF,TGTGCCAGCAGTTTAAGGCCTAGCGGGAGTAACAACGAGCAGTACTTC
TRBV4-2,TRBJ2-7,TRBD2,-,CASSQDRYLAGAGYEQYF,TGTGCCAGCAGCCAAGATCGATACTTGGCGGGAGCGGGTTACGAGCAGTACTTC
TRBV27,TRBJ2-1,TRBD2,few,CATGTRGGGRFF,TGTGCCACCGGGACTAGAGGGGGGGGTCGGTTCTTC
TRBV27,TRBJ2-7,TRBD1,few,CASSSGQGGIYEQYF,TGTGCCAGCAGTTCAGGACAGGGGGGAATCTACGAGCAGTACTTC
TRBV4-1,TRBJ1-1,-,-,CASSQDTLGVTEAFF,TGCGCCAGCAGCCAAGATACATTAGGGGTCACTGAAGCTTTCTTT
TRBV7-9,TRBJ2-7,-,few,CASSLVLQRGDEQYF,TGTGCCAGCAGCTTAGTGCTCCAAAGGGGGGACGAGCAGTACTTC
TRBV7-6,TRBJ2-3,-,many,CASSLMRYTDTQYF,TGTGCCAGCAGCTTAATGCGGTACACAGATACGCAGTATTTT
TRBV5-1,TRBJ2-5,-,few,CASSLGDWGAFQETQYF,TGCGCCAGCAGCTTGGGTGATTGGGGGGCCTTCCAAGAGACCCAGTACTTC
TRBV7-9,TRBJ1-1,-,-,CASSFIPGNEAFF,TGTGCCAGCAGCTTCATCCCGGGCAATGAAGCTTTCTTT
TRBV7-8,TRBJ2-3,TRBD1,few,CASSLDRDRGFYSTDTQYF,TGTGCCAGCAGCTTAGACCGGGACAGGGGTTTCTACAGCACAGATACGCAGTATTTT
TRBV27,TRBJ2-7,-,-,CASGWGSEQYF,TGTGCCAGCGGGTGGGGATCCGAGCAGTACTTC
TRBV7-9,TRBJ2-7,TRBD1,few,CASSYSTGQLYEQYF,TGTGCCAGCAGCTACTCAACGGGACAGCTCTACGAGCAGTACTTC
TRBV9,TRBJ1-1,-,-,CASSVGGAWGTEAFF,TGTGCCAGCAGCGTAGGAGGCGCCTGGGGGACTGAAGCTTTCTTT
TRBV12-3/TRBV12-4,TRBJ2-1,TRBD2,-,CASSLRSGLAGDNEQFF,TGTGCCAGCAGTTTGAGGAGCGGACTAGCGGGTGACAATGAGCAGTTCTTC
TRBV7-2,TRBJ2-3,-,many,CASSLILPPDTQYF,TGTGCCAGCAGCCTAATACTCCCTCCAGATACGCAGTATTTT
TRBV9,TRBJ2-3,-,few,CASSPIGGPADTQYF,TGTGCCAGCAGCCCCATCGGGGGGCCGGCAGATACGCAGTATTTT
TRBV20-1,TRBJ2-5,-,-,CSARDVEETQYF,TGCAGTGCTAGAGATGTCGAGGAGACCCAGTACTTC
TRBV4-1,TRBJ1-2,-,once,CASSLGINYGYTF,TGCGCCAGCAGCCTCGGGATCAACTATGGCTACACCTTC
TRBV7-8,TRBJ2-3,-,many,CASSSEGIDTQYF,TGTGCCAGCAGCTCGGAGGGGATCGATACGCAGTATTTT
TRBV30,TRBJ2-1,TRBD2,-,CAWSKTSGRTYSEQFF,TGTGCCTGGAGTAAAACTAGCGGGAGGACCTACTCTGAGCAGTTCTTC
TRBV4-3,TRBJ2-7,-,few,CASSRTSGTETYEQYF,TGCGCCAGCAGCCGAACCTCCGGGACGGAGACCTACGAGCAGTACTTC
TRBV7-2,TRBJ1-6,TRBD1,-,CASSFVVYTGQGDSPLHF,TGTGCCAGCAGCTTTGTTGTCTATACGGGACAGGGGGATTCACCCCTCCACTTT
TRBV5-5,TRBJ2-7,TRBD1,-,CASSSGTVEYEQYF,TGTGCCAGCAGCTCCGGGACAGTAGAGTACGAGCAGTACTTC
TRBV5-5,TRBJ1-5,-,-,CASSLVPEDQPQHF,TGTGCCAGCAGCTTGGTCCCAGAGGATCAGCCCCAGCATTTT